One and the same sample provided the 32 T cell receptor beta chains below, sequenced in a study of blood T cell repertoires in COVID-19. Clones were read by immunoSEQ multiplex PCR, and TCRdb kept only the in-frame ones, dropping some. The table includes some 200,000 clones, approximately 84% detected once. The sequencing input was peripheral blood. Source of these receptors: a woman aged 25-40 years who had recovered from COVID-19.

This chain uses TRBV27 with TRBJ1-2; D call uncertain. The CDR3 loop spans 15 amino acids. The V end lost 4 bases, the J end lost 9 bases, and 21 bases lay between the germline ends. Germline values: CDR1 MNHEY, CDR2 SMNVEV (reference sequence). In DNA, the CDR3 is TGTGCCAGCAGTTCCCCTTCGCAGGACGGGAACCGCTACACCTTC. This translates into CASSSPSQDGNRYTF.

This chain links TRBV30 with TRBJ2-3, with a possible D match to TRBD1 (6 bases). Trimming took 6 bases from V and 0 from J, leaving 10 bases between them. This CDR3 comprises 13 residues. Germline-derived CDR1 and CDR2 are GTSNPN and SVGIG (reference sequence). Here the CDR3 reads CACSDSSTDTQYF. The CDR3 nucleotides read TGTGCCTGTTCGGACAGCAGCACAGATACGCAGTATTTT. Combining the CDR3 with reference TRBV30 and TRBJ2-3 gives the whole variable domain SQTIHQWPATLVQPVGSPLSLECTVEGTSNPNLYWYRQAAGRGLQLLFYSVGIGQISSEVPQNLSASRPQDRQFILSSKKLLLSDSGFYLCACSDSSTDTQYFGPGTRLTVL.

The chain recombines TRBV5-1 with TRBJ2-5, with 8 bases fitting TRBD2. The CDR3 has 17 amino acids. The ends lost 6 bases at V and 7 bases at J; junction bases unmatched: 20. In germline, CDR1 is SGHRS, CDR2 YFSETQ. The CDR3 here is CASTPTGGLNPETTQYF. The CDR3 DNA reads TGCGCCAGCACCCCGACGGGGGGGTTAAACCCCGAAACGACCCAGTACTTC.

The rearrangement joins TRBV7-9 to TRBJ2-5; 10 bases fit TRBD2. The CDR3 spans 15 residues. Germline trimming cut 2 bases from V and 3 bases from J; bases unmatched to any gene: 3. From germline, CDR1 is SEHNR and CDR2 FQNEAQ (reference sequence). DNA for the CDR3: TGTGCCAGCAGCTTACGAGCGGGAGGGAAAGAGACCCAGTACTTC. Translated: CASSLRAGGKETQYF.

This chain links TRBV2 with TRBJ2-7; 10 bases agree with TRBD1. The V segment lost 6 bases and the J segment 0 bases; nucleotides outside the gene matches: 2. CDR1 is SNHLY, CDR2 FYNNEI, per germline. The CDR3 is 14 residues long. In nucleotides, the CDR3 is TGTGCCAGCAGGGACAGGGGGTACTCCTACGAGCAGTACTTC. Its protein is CASRDRGYSYEQYF. Supplemented by reference TRBV2 and TRBJ2-7, the full variable domain reads EPEVTQTPSHQVTQMGQEVILRCVPISNHLYFYWYRQILGQKVEFLVSFYNNEISEKSEIFDDQFSVERPDGSNFTLKIRSTKLEDSAMYFCASRDRGYSYEQYFGPGTRLTVT.

This chain uses TRBV6-1 with TRBJ1-3; a weak D match, TRBD1 (6 bases). The CDR3 runs to 16 residues. Germline V gene lookup returns CDR1 MNHNS and CDR2 SASEGT. V dropped 3 bases and J dropped 0 bases, with 12 bases sitting between them. In DNA form, the CDR3 reads TGTGCCAGCAGTGATGCCGGACAGATCTCTGGAAACACCATATATTTT. Protein: CASSDAGQISGNTIYF.

The chain combines TRBV9 with TRBJ2-7; D gene ambiguous. V was cut by 4 bases and J by 1 base, with 21 bases left in between. There are 17 residues in the CDR3. The germline CDR1 and CDR2 sequences are SGDLS and YYNGEE. CDR3 in amino acids: CASSHKSDIKFSYEQYF. The CDR3 DNA sequence: TGTGCCAGCAGCCATAAATCCGACATTAAGTTTTCCTACGAGCAGTACTTC. The whole variable domain, filled in from reference TRBV9 and TRBJ2-7, reads DSGVTQTPKHLITATGQRVTLRCSPRSGDLSVYWYQQSLDQGLQFLIQYYNGEERAKGNILERFSAQQFPDLHSELNLSSLELGDSALYFCASSHKSDIKFSYEQYFGPGTRLTVT.

The chain recombines TRBV23-1 with TRBJ2-7, with 8 bases that match TRBD1. TRBV23-1 is designated an ORF whose function remains uncertain. The CDR3 contains 16 residues. Germline trimming cut 6 bases from V and 5 bases from J; bases unmatched to any gene: 15. CDR3 DNA: TGCGCCAGCAGCTCCAGGGGGCGAGATGGATTGGACGAGCAGTACTTC. Translation: CASSSRGRDGLDEQYF.

The rearrangement links TRBV5-1 to TRBJ2-7, with 7 bases fitting TRBD1. Germline V gene lookup returns CDR1 SGHRS and CDR2 YFSETQ. J gave up 2 bases and V 3 bases, and 5 bases lay outside the gene matches. The CDR3 is made up of 14 amino acids. The CDR3 DNA is TGCGCCAGCAGCTCGTGGACAGGTCCCTACGAGCAGTACTTC. Its translation is CASSSWTGPYEQYF. Looking up the rest from reference TRBV5-1 and TRBJ2-7 gives the full variable domain: KAGVTQTPRYLIKTRGQQVTLSCSPISGHRSVSWYQQTPGQGLQFLFEYFSETQRNKGNFPGRFSGRQFSNSRSEMNVSTLELGDSALYLCASSSWTGPYEQYFGPGTRLTVT.

This clone has only a few counts. The chain links TRBV11-3 to TRBJ2-5; 7 bases match TRBD1. Germline V gives CDR1 SGHNT, CDR2 YENEEA. CDR3 length equals 14 residues. Unmatched junction bases numbered 0, after V lost 1 base and J lost 1 base. CDR3 amino acids: CASSLGDSQETQYF. The CDR3, as DNA: TGTGCCAGCAGCTTAGGGGACAGCCAAGAGACCCAGTACTTC.

This clone was seen a few times. The gene calls are TRBV9 and TRBJ2-7; 8 positions match TRBD2. The CDR3 has 14 amino acids. Germline V CDR1 and CDR2: SGDLS, YYNGEE. Losses at the gene ends were 0 bases for V and 4 bases for J; bases not matched to a gene: 3. For the CDR3, the DNA is TGTGCCAGCAGCGTAGACGGGAGGGTGTACGAGCAGTACTTC. This translates into CASSVDGRVYEQYF.

This sequence joins TRBV10-3 and TRBJ1-5; 11 nucleotides match TRBD1. V lost 6 bases, J lost 5 bases, and 6 bases stayed unmatched. The CDR3 totals 15 residues. Germline CDR1 reads ENHRY; CDR2 reads SYGVKD. This chain's CDR3 is CAISRGTGGDQPQHF. DNA of the CDR3: TGTGCCATCAGCAGAGGGACAGGGGGGGATCAGCCCCAGCATTTT.

The V call is TRBV7-9, the J call TRBJ1-6; 9 bases align to TRBD1. This CDR3 contains 14 residues. CDR1 and CDR2 (germline): SEHNR, FQNEAQ (reference sequence). Trimming cost V 8 bases and J 8 bases; bases outside gene matches: 7. The DNA for the CDR3 is TGTGCCAGCGGGACAGGGAGATCAGATTCACCCCTCCACTTT. It encodes CASGTGRSDSPLHF.

This clone was found once. This sequence joins TRBV5-1 and TRBJ2-1; the match to TRBD2 covers 10 bases. V lost 4 bases to trimming and J lost 8 bases; unmatched junction nucleotides: 9. There are 15 residues in the CDR3. Germline lookup yields CDR1 SGHRS and CDR2 YFSETQ. CDR3 amino acids: CASSLRPSGSYEQFF. CDR3 in DNA: TGCGCCAGCAGCCTCCGGCCTAGCGGGAGTTATGAGCAGTTCTTC.

The V gene is TRBV19, the J gene TRBJ2-5, with 8 bases fitting TRBD2. The germline gives CDR1 LNHDA, CDR2 SQIVND (reference sequence). V shed 7 bases, J shed 4 bases, and the junction held 8 bases outside the gene matches. The CDR3 length is 14 residues. CDR3 in amino acids: CASTRAGVRETQYF. The CDR3 nucleotides are TGTGCCAGTACCCGAGCGGGAGTGCGAGAGACCCAGTACTTC.

Turning to this clone: Other DNA sequences from this sample encode an identical CDR3 as well. This chain connects TRBV7-3 to TRBJ2-1, with D possibly TRBD2 on 6 matching bases. Per germline, CDR1 SGHTA and CDR2 FQGTGA. The CDR3 has 15 amino acids. Trimming took 2 bases from V and 4 from J, leaving 12 bases between them. CDR3 in amino acids: CASSLDSGPYNEQFF. The CDR3 DNA sequence: TGTGCCAGCAGCTTAGATAGCGGACCTTACAATGAGCAGTTCTTC.

The V call is TRBV18, the J call TRBJ2-3; 7 bases agree with TRBD1. The CDR3 runs to 13 residues. Germline values: CDR1 KGHSH, CDR2 LQKENI. V trimming: 6 bases; J trimming: 4 bases; junction bases outside the gene matches: 4. The CDR3 bases are TGTGCCAGCTCTCGAGGGGGCGCAGATACGCAGTATTTT. Translation gives CASSRGGADTQYF.

The chain is built from TRBV7-9 and TRBJ2-7; D unresolved. The V gene's germline CDR1 is SEHNR and CDR2 FQNEAQ (reference sequence). The CDR3 length is 13 residues. Trimming cost V 5 bases and J 6 bases, with 14 bases left between them. The CDR3 DNA is TGTGCCAGCAGCCCCCCGTCGTACGGCGAGCAGTACTTC. Translation: CASSPPSYGEQYF.

The chain employs TRBV4-1 and TRBJ1-5; 9 bases agree with TRBD1. J gave up 7 bases and V 1 base, and 17 bases lay outside the gene matches. Per the germline V gene, CDR1 is MGHRA and CDR2 is YSYEKL. The CDR3 covers 19 residues. The chain's CDR3 is CASSQVISGTGFLLQPQHF. CDR3 bases: TGCGCCAGCAGCCAAGTTATATCCGGGACAGGGTTCTTATTGCAGCCCCAGCATTTT.

The chain employs TRBV6-6 and TRBJ2-5; 11 bases are a match to TRBD2. Germline CDR1 is MNHNY and CDR2 is SVGAGI (reference sequence). The CDR3 has 15 residues. V lost 6 bases to trimming and J lost 4 bases; unmatched junction nucleotides: 7. The CDR3 bases are TGTGCCAGCAGCCGCCTAGCGGGAGGAAGAGAGACCCAGTACTTC. It encodes CASSRLAGGRETQYF.

This rearrangement joins TRBV6-2 or TRBV6-3 to TRBJ1-1; D is undetermined. The length of the CDR3 is 14 residues. Germline-derived CDR1 and CDR2 are MNHEY and SVGEGT. V gave up 4 bases and J gave up 5 bases, with 14 bases separating them. This CDR3 is CASSSTPGGTEAFF. DNA for the CDR3: TGTGCCAGCAGTTCCACACCGGGAGGGACTGAAGCTTTCTTT.

V and J are TRBV7-8 and TRBJ2-3; maybe TRBD2 (5 bases). CDR3 length: 12 amino acids. Per the germline V gene, CDR1 is SGHVS and CDR2 is FQNEAQ. The germline V and J ends were trimmed by 8 bases and 3 bases, with 9 bases remaining between them. The CDR3 loop is CASAGVTDTQYF. In nucleotides, the CDR3 is TGTGCCAGCGCGGGTGTGACAGATACGCAGTATTTT.

This chain connects TRBV28 to TRBJ2-2, with 14 bases matching TRBD2. The CDR3 runs 16 residues. V shed 4 bases, J shed 4 bases, and the junction held 2 bases outside the gene matches. Germline CDR1 is MDHEN and CDR2 is SYDVKM. The CDR3 DNA sequence: TGTGCCAGCAGTTCAGGACTAGCGGGAGGCACCGGGGAGCTGTTTTTT. This gives the protein CASSSGLAGGTGELFF.

The V call is TRBV5-8, the J call TRBJ2-1, with D perhaps TRBD1 (6 bases). Germline assignment: CDR1 SGHTS and CDR2 YDEGEE. V lost 2 bases to trimming and J lost 2 bases, with 17 bases between them. This CDR3 has 17 residues. CDR3 DNA sequence: TGTGCCAGCAGCTTACCACAGGGATGGAACACCTACAATGAGCAGTTCTTC. Encoded protein: CASSLPQGWNTYNEQFF.

V usage is TRBV18 and J usage is TRBJ1-1, with TRBD1 as a possible D gene (5 bases). CDR1 KGHSH and CDR2 LQKENI come from the germline V gene. Trimming took off 4 bases at V and 0 bases at J, with 12 bases between the two ends. The CDR3 has 15 residues. In nucleotides, the CDR3 is TGTGCCAGCTCACGCAGGGCTGTTATGAACACTGAAGCTTTCTTT. This sequence encodes CASSRRAVMNTEAFF.

The V call is TRBV27, the J call TRBJ2-7, with a possible D match to TRBD1 (5 bases). The length of the CDR3 is 15 residues. The V gene's germline CDR1 is MNHEY and CDR2 SMNVEV (reference sequence). V lost 0 bases, J lost 1 base, and 10 bases lay in between. CDR3 loop: CASSLSIQGSYEQYF. The CDR3 DNA sequence: TGTGCCAGCAGTTTATCGATCCAGGGTTCCTACGAGCAGTACTTC.

The J gene is TRBJ2-1, the V gene TRBV28, with 11 bases lining up with TRBD2. CDR3 length equals 14 residues. Per germline, CDR1 MDHEN and CDR2 SYDVKM. Losses at the gene ends were 8 bases for V and 9 bases for J; bases not matched to a gene: 9. The CDR3 DNA reads TGTGCCAGCTTCTTAGCGGGAGGGCGGGGTGAGCAGTTCTTC. Translation gives CASFLAGGRGEQFF.

V gene TRBV24-1 combines with J gene TRBJ2-7; a possible D gene is TRBD2 (5 bases). The CDR3 runs to 15 residues. Trimming stripped 3 bases from V and 4 bases from J, with 15 bases between. CDR1 and CDR2 from the germline V gene are KGHDR and SFDVKD. The CDR3 bases are TGTGCCACCAGTGATAAGGGAAAGTCGGGATACGAGCAGTACTTC. Translating it yields CATSDKGKSGYEQYF.

This clone was picked up a small number of times. V and J are TRBV15 and TRBJ1-5, with D unresolved. V shed 3 bases and J shed 4 bases, with 16 bases lying between them. The CDR3 totals 16 residues. From germline, CDR1 is LNHNV and CDR2 YYDKDF (reference sequence). This chain's CDR3 is CATSSASGSLNQPQHF. The CDR3 coding sequence is TGTGCCACCAGCAGCGCTTCCGGGTCTCTGAATCAGCCCCAGCATTTT.

J is TRBJ2-5 and V is TRBV7-3, with 8 positions matching TRBD2. The CDR3 loop spans 14 amino acids. Germline V gene data show CDR1 as SGHTA and CDR2 as FQGTGA. Trimming cost V 1 base and J 5 bases; bases outside gene matches: 3. CDR3 in DNA: TGTGCCAGCAGCTTAATGGGACTAGGGGAGACCCAGTACTTC. Encoded protein: CASSLMGLGETQYF.

This rearrangement joins TRBV28 to TRBJ2-7; 12 positions agree with TRBD2. CDR1 and CDR2 from the germline V gene are MDHEN and SYDVKM. The CDR3 extends over 18 amino acids. J was trimmed by 1 base and V by 5 bases; bases with no gene match: 12. The CDR3 DNA reads as TGTGCCAGCAGTCTCGGGGGACTCGGGACTAGCGGGTCCTACGAGCAGTACTTC. This gives the protein CASSLGGLGTSGSYEQYF.

The DNA of the CDR3 is TGTGCCAGCAGCTTAGGACTAGTCTCTCCGTCAACCGGGGAGCTGTTTTTT. Protein sequence: CASSLGLVSPSTGELFF. The chain couples TRBV7-6 to TRBJ2-2; tentatively, D is TRBD2 (6 bases). Germline loops: CDR1 SGHVS, CDR2 FNYEAQ. The CDR3 loop spans 17 amino acids. Trimming pared 1 base from V and 5 bases from J, leaving 17 bases between. Variable domain in full (rest from reference TRBV7-6 and TRBJ2-2): GAGVSQSPRYKVTKRGQDVALRCDPISGHVSLYWYRQALGQGPEFLTYFNYEAQQDKSGLPNDRFSAERPEGSISTLTIQRTEQRDSAMYRCASSLGLVSPSTGELFFGEGSRLTVL.